These 26 T cell receptor beta chains were sequenced from one sample in a study of cytomegalovirus exposure and HLA in healthy donors. In the PCR, 60 Vbeta and 13 Jbeta primers were used. Some clones are missing from TCRdb's copy, which holds only in-frame ones; the method was immunoSEQ multiplex PCR. This table holds over 100,000 clones, around 70% found once. The specimen sequenced was PBMCs. These receptors all stem from a man aged 25-45 years in good health and CMV-seropositive.

The V and J genes are TRBV30 and TRBJ2-1, with TRBD2 as a possible D gene (6 bases). This CDR3 has 15 residues. The V gene lost 0 bases and the J gene lost 5 bases, with 14 bases spanning the gap. CDR1 is GTSNPN, CDR2 SVGIG, per germline (reference sequence). The CDR3 nucleotides are TGTGCCTGGAGTGTTGGTGCAGGGAGGCACAATGAGCAGTTCTTC. Its protein product is CAWSVGAGRHNEQFF.

The gene calls are TRBV27 and TRBJ1-4; weak D call: TRBD1 (5 bases). The CDR3 sequence is 15 residues long. Germline CDR1 reads MNHEY; CDR2 reads SMNVEV (reference sequence). V dropped 7 bases and J dropped 7 bases, with 19 bases sitting between them. CDR3 amino acids: CASTPLNGGGEKLFF. CDR3 sequence (DNA): TGTGCCAGCACCCCATTGAATGGGGGGGGTGAAAAACTGTTTTTT.

This chain joins TRBV7-9 and TRBJ1-3; unclear D gene. V lost 1 base and J 4 bases, leaving 11 bases between the germline ends. CDR1 SEHNR and CDR2 FQNEAQ come from the germline V gene (reference sequence). The CDR3 is made up of 15 amino acids. In nucleotides, the CDR3 is TGTGCCAGCAGCTTAGTAGTAGGGAGGGGAAACACCATATATTTT. It codes for CASSLVVGRGNTIYF.

The gene calls are TRBV9 and TRBJ2-5, with D hard to call. Trimming took off 0 bases at V and 3 bases at J, with 9 bases between the two ends. Germline V lookup: CDR1 SGDLS, CDR2 YYNGEE. The CDR3 is made up of 14 amino acids. Written as DNA, the CDR3 is TGTGCCAGCAGCGTAGGGTCACAGAAAGAGACCCAGTACTTC. This encodes CASSVGSQKETQYF.

The chain joins TRBV6-5 to TRBJ1-2, with D maybe TRBD1 (5 bases). The CDR3 sequence is 13 residues long. V was pared by 10 bases and J by 8 bases, with 20 bases between. CDR1 is MNHEY and CDR2 is SVGAGI in the germline V gene. The CDR3 protein is CANPSESGGGYTF. The CDR3 region has the DNA TGTGCCAACCCCTCGGAGTCCGGGGGGGGCTACACCTTC.

This clone came up a few times. The genes are TRBV6-5 and TRBJ1-1; TRBD1 agrees at 10 bases. Trimming removed 4 bases from V and 6 bases from J; junction bases left unmatched: 8. The CDR3 has 15 amino acids. The germline gives CDR1 MNHEY, CDR2 SVGAGI. The CDR3 region is CASSWTGGDSAEAFF. CDR3 in DNA: TGTGCCAGCAGTTGGACAGGGGGGGATTCGGCTGAAGCTTTCTTT.

This clone was seen a handful of times. The chain combines TRBV4-3 with TRBJ1-1; the match to TRBD1 covers 7 bases. V gave up 0 bases and J gave up 1 base; unmatched junction bases: 2. In germline, CDR1 is LGHNA, CDR2 YSLEER. The CDR3 has 15 residues. CDR3 protein: CASSQDQGGNTEAFF. In DNA, the CDR3 is TGCGCCAGCAGCCAAGATCAGGGGGGGAACACTGAAGCTTTCTTT.

The chain carries TRBV6-5 and TRBJ2-7, with D hard to call. Germline V gene data show CDR1 as MNHEY and CDR2 as SVGAGI. The CDR3 consists of 12 residues. Trimming took off 5 bases at V and 8 bases at J, with 13 bases between the two ends. Here the CDR3 reads CASSLTLSQQYV. CDR3 nucleotide sequence: TGTGCCAGCAGTCTGACACTTTCACAGCAGTACGTC.

The chain couples TRBV7-6 to TRBJ2-5; 7 bases line up with TRBD1. The CDR3 runs to 14 residues. The germline CDR1 and CDR2 sequences are SGHVS and FNYEAQ. J was trimmed by 5 bases and V by 6 bases; bases with no gene match: 9. Here the CDR3 DNA reads TGTGCCAGCAGTTCCCGACAGGGCGGGGAGACCCAGTACTTC. Translation gives CASSSRQGGETQYF.

V and J are TRBV27 and TRBJ1-2, with D perhaps matching TRBD1 (5 bases). CDR1 and CDR2 (germline): MNHEY, SMNVEV (reference sequence). V lost 5 bases and J lost 6, with 10 bases in between. CDR3 size: 12 residues. As DNA, the CDR3 is TGTGCCAGCAGTACAGCAGGGAATGGCTACACCTTC. Its protein product is CASSTAGNGYTF.

Only one count was recorded for this clone. The chain uses TRBV5-1 and TRBJ1-1; D gene ambiguous. The CDR3 is made up of 12 amino acids. The ends were cut back, 3 bases at V and 4 bases at J, with 7 bases in the middle. CDR1 is SGHRS, CDR2 YFSETQ, per germline. CDR3 amino acids: CASSSGSTEAFF. CDR3 nucleotides: TGCGCCAGCAGCTCAGGATCCACTGAAGCTTTCTTT.

This chain uses TRBV11-3 with TRBJ2-5; D not certain. This CDR3 region has 16 residues. Trimming removed 5 bases at V and 3 bases at J, with 19 bases between. Germline V gives CDR1 SGHNT, CDR2 YENEEA. Here the CDR3 DNA reads TGTGCCAGCAGCCCCCGCTATGTTGGGCCCAAAGAGACCCAGTACTTC. Translating it yields CASSPRYVGPKETQYF.

This chain connects TRBV7-8 to TRBJ2-3; 13 bases are a match to TRBD2. Germline assignment: CDR1 SGHVS and CDR2 FQNEAQ. Trimming cost V 4 bases and J 4 bases; bases outside gene matches: 2. CDR3 length: 15 amino acids. This CDR3 is CASSSLAGGADTQYF. The CDR3 DNA reads TGTGCCAGCAGCTCACTAGCGGGAGGGGCAGATACGCAGTATTTT.

This chain links TRBV4-1 with TRBJ2-6; TRBD1 matches at 9 bases. The germline V gene has CDR1 MGHRA and CDR2 YSYEKL. The trim removed 3 bases at V and 0 bases at J, leaving 3 bases unmatched. The CDR3 spans 17 residues. DNA for the CDR3: TGCGCCAGCAGCCAGGGGGACAGGGCCTCTGGGGCCAACGTCCTGACTTTC. Residues: CASSQGDRASGANVLTF.

The rearrangement links TRBV2 to TRBJ1-1, with 8 bases identical to TRBD1. This CDR3 has 17 amino acids. J was trimmed by 5 bases and V by 4 bases; bases with no gene match: 15. Germline CDR1 reads SNHLY; CDR2 reads FYNNEI. Here the CDR3 DNA reads TGTGCCAGCAGTGGCGGCAGGGGGCTCAATCCACGGACTGAAGCTTTCTTT. As protein: CASSGGRGLNPRTEAFF.

There are a few counts of this clone. Its ends do not fully match the called genes, so a read error is possible. The rearrangement links TRBV19 to TRBJ2-7; maybe TRBD2 (7 bases). CDR1 LNHDA and CDR2 SQIVND come from the germline V gene (reference sequence). The CDR3 extends over 13 amino acids. This CDR3 reads CASSSGGSYEQYF. DNA for the CDR3: TGTGCCAGTAGTTCGGGGGGCTCCTATGAGCAGTACTTC. The full variable domain, completed using reference TRBV19 and TRBJ2-7, is DGGITQSPKYLFRKEGQNVTLSCEQNLNHDAMYWYRQDPGQGLRLIYYSQIVNDFQKGDIAEGYSVSREKKESFPLTVTSAQKNPTAFYLCASSSGGSYEQYFGPGTRLTVT.

V and J are TRBV11-2 and TRBJ2-1, with 7 positions matching TRBD2. CDR3 length: 18 residues. Trimming removed 5 bases from V and 0 bases from J; junction bases left unmatched: 13. Germline CDR1 reads SGHAT; CDR2 reads FQNNGV. CDR3: CASSPSRAGWISYNEQFF. CDR3 coding DNA: TGTGCCAGCAGCCCCTCAAGAGCGGGGTGGATCTCCTACAATGAGCAGTTCTTC. Based on the CDR3 plus reference TRBV11-2 and TRBJ2-1, the full variable domain is EAGVAQSPRYKIIEKRQSVAFWCNPISGHATLYWYQQILGQGPKLLIQFQNNGVVDDSQLPKDRFSAERLKGVDSTLKIQPAKLEDSAVYLCASSPSRAGWISYNEQFFGPGTRLTVL.

The gene calls are TRBV6-1 and TRBJ2-7; 8 bases fit TRBD1. This CDR3 is 13 amino acids long. Germline assignment: CDR1 MNHNS and CDR2 SASEGT. Germline trimming cut 7 bases from V and 7 bases from J; bases unmatched to any gene: 9. This CDR3 is CASKTGGLGEQYF. In DNA form, the CDR3 reads TGTGCCAGCAAAACAGGGGGACTGGGGGAGCAGTACTTC.

This chain joins TRBV25-1 and TRBJ1-2, with 9 bases identical to TRBD1. The CDR3 spans 13 residues. The trim removed 6 bases at V and 6 bases at J, leaving 5 bases unmatched. CDR1 is MGHDK, CDR2 SYGVNS, per germline. This CDR3 reads CASRRGDRDGYTF. DNA for the CDR3: TGTGCCAGCAGGAGGGGGGACAGGGATGGCTACACCTTC.

The genes are TRBV27 and TRBJ2-7; TRBD1 matches 9 bases. V dropped 5 bases and J dropped 5; count of bases not matched to a gene: 16. The CDR3 is 17 residues long. Germline loops: CDR1 MNHEY, CDR2 SMNVEV (reference sequence). The chain's CDR3 is CASSPHPPGQGSDEQYV. In nucleotides, the CDR3 is TGTGCCAGCAGTCCCCACCCCCCGGGACAGGGTTCGGACGAGCAGTACGTC.

V gene TRBV6-5 combines with J gene TRBJ1-2, with 9 bases lining up with TRBD1. CDR1 and CDR2 from the germline V gene are MNHEY and SVGAGI. Trimming took 5 bases from V and 7 from J; bases not matched to a gene: 8. This CDR3 has 14 amino acids. The CDR3 region has the DNA TGTGCCAGCAGTCCCTTGGGACAGGGTCGTGGCTACACCTTC. The encoded protein is CASSPLGQGRGYTF.

This chain uses TRBV9 with TRBJ2-1; 7 nucleotides match TRBD1. The CDR3 covers 18 residues. CDR1 and CDR2 (germline): SGDLS, YYNGEE. V was clipped by 0 bases and J by 0 bases; unmatched bases: 9. CDR3 sequence: CASSVGGQGVGSYNEQFF. In nucleotides, the CDR3 is TGTGCCAGCAGCGTAGGGGGTCAGGGGGTGGGCTCCTACAATGAGCAGTTCTTC.

The chain combines TRBV5-4 with TRBJ2-7; 9 bases are a match to TRBD1. Germline CDR1 and CDR2: SGHNT and YYREEE (reference sequence). CDR3 size: 15 residues. V lost 4 bases and J lost 6; bases outside the gene matches: 11. The CDR3 spells CASSLRSGTGLEQYF. The DNA for the CDR3 is TGTGCCAGCAGCCTACGATCCGGGACAGGGCTCGAGCAGTACTTC.

The chain carries TRBV28 and TRBJ2-5; 10 bases agree with TRBD1. The CDR3 runs 15 residues. Germline V gene data show CDR1 as MDHEN and CDR2 as SYDVKM. V was clipped by 3 bases and J by 1 base; unmatched bases: 2. The CDR3 sequence is CASSFGTGAQETQYF. The DNA for the CDR3 is TGTGCCAGCAGTTTTGGGACAGGGGCCCAAGAGACCCAGTACTTC.

This clone was picked up one time. The CDR3 DNA reads as TGCGCCAGCAGCCAGTTCTGGCCCCCTCTAGCGGGAACTAGCACAGATACGCAGTATTTT. It codes for CASSQFWPPLAGTSTDTQYF. The V and J genes are TRBV4-1 and TRBJ2-3; 9 bases fit TRBD2. The germline V gene encodes CDR1 MGHRA and CDR2 YSYEKL. This CDR3 is built from 20 residues. V lost 3 bases and J lost 0; bases outside the gene matches: 16.

This clone appeared a few times. The chain couples TRBV27 to TRBJ2-7, with 12 nucleotides matching TRBD1. The germline gives CDR1 MNHEY, CDR2 SMNVEV (reference sequence). CDR3 length equals 16 residues. The V and J ends lost 4 bases and 5 bases, in that order; junction bases with no gene match: 9. CDR3 sequence: CASSSRFGTGGNEQYV. CDR3 sequence (DNA): TGTGCCAGCAGTTCCCGGTTCGGGACAGGGGGCAACGAGCAGTACGTC.